This T cell receptor (beta chain) was sequenced in a study of cytomegalovirus exposure and HLA in healthy donors. Whole-study context: There were more than 350 genotyped donors. Of these, roughly 80% fell in the genetic ancestry cluster associated with self-reported Caucasian donors. Whole-study findings and limits: Judged likely to be a sequencing artifact was a cluster of highly shared sequence variants. In an earlier analysis, productive rearrangement rates for most beta V segments clustered near 90% or 30%. More clonal expansion characterized HLA-associated TCR beta chains than equally common others in a later analysis.

PCR was performed using 60 Vbeta and 13 Jbeta primers. Clones were read by immunoSEQ multiplex PCR, and TCRdb kept only the in-frame ones, dropping some. The sample contains over 90,000 clones, under 65% of which appear only once. On this clone: The antigen remains unidentified.

The CDR3 contains 14 residues. Germline V gene sequence: CDR1 MNHEY, CDR2 SMNVEV (reference sequence). V lost 8 bases, J lost 2 bases, and 8 bases stayed unmatched. Sequencing was done on a sample of PBMCs. The gene calls are TRBV27 and TRBJ2-5, with 7 nucleotides matching TRBD1. This receptor was identified in a man in his sixties in good health and CMV-seronegative. The CDR3 spells CASHTGTDQETQYF. As DNA, the CDR3 is TGTGCCAGCCATACCGGGACAGATCAAGAGACCCAGTACTTC.